Described below is a single T cell receptor beta chain sequence and its context. Its antigen is undetermined. The data derive from a study of tissue T cells after allogeneic stem cell transplantation. Points from the study as a whole: Anatomically similar tissues had similar TCR repertoires within each patient. The study did not identify alloreactive or antigen-specific tissue TCRs, and some clones might be persisting host cells.

Clones were sequenced by immunoSEQ multiplex PCR, and TCRdb holds only the in-frame ones, with some missing. The sample holds about 3,000 clones; approximately 60% are singletons and the top ten take around a sixth. Adult allogeneic hematopoietic cell transplant recipients with steroid-refractory graft-versus-host disease were prospectively enrolled for research autopsy. GI sites, liver, skin and spleen were taken after median 9.75 post-mortem hours. CDR3 size: 13 residues. Germline assignment: CDR1 SGHAT and CDR2 FQNNGV. Trimming took 2 bases from V and 3 from J; bases not matched to a gene: 1. The chain is built from TRBV11-2 and TRBJ2-7, with 7 bases matching TRBD2. Material: descending colon tissue, obtained at autopsy. The TCR comes from a male patient older than 55 with steroid-refractory graft-versus-host disease after an allogeneic stem cell transplant. The T cells may come from the graft donor. The CDR3 DNA reads as TGTGCCAGCAGCTTACAGCGGGGCTACGAGCAGTACTTC. Its protein is CASSLQRGYEQYF.